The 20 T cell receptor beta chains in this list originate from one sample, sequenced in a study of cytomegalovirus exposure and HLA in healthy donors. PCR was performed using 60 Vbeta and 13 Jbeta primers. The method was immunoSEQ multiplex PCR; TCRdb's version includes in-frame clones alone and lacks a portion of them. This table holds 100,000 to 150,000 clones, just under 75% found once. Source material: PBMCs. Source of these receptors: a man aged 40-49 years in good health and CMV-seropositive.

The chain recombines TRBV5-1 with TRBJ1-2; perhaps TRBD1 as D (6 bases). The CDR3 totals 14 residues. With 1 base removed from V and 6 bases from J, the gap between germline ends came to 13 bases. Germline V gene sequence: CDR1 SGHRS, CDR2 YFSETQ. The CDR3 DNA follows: TGCGCCAGCAGCTTGAATACGGGGGGCCATGGCTACACCTTC. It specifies CASSLNTGGHGYTF.

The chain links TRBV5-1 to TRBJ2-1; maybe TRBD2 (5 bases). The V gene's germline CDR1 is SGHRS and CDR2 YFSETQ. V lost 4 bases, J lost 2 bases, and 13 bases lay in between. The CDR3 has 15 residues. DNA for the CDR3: TGCGCCAGCAGCACGAGCGGTTCTCCCTACAATGAGCAGTTCTTC. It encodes CASSTSGSPYNEQFF.

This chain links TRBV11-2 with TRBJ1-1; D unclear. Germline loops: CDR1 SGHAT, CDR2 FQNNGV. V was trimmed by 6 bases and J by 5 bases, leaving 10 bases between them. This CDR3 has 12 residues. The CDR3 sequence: CASSPTGTEAFF. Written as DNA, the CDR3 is TGTGCCAGCAGTCCGACGGGAACTGAAGCTTTCTTT. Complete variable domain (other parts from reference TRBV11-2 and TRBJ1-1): EAGVAQSPRYKIIEKRQSVAFWCNPISGHATLYWYQQILGQGPKLLIQFQNNGVVDDSQLPKDRFSAERLKGVDSTLKIQPAKLEDSAVYLCASSPTGTEAFFGQGTRLTVV.

Here the CDR3 reads CASSSGLAGNYEQYF. Written as DNA, the CDR3 is TGTGCCAGCAGCTCCGGACTAGCGGGAAACTACGAGCAGTACTTC. V is TRBV5-4 and J is TRBJ2-7; 12 nucleotides match TRBD2. The CDR3 consists of 15 residues. Germline assignment: CDR1 SGHNT and CDR2 YYREEE (reference sequence). Trimming took 3 bases from V and 3 from J; bases not matched to a gene: 4.

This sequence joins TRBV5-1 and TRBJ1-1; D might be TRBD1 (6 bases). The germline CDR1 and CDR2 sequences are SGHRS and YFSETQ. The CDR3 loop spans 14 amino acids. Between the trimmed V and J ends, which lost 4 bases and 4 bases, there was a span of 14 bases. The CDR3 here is CASSGGGGGTEAFF. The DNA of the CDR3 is TGCGCCAGCAGCGGCGGGGGAGGGGGCACTGAAGCTTTCTTT.

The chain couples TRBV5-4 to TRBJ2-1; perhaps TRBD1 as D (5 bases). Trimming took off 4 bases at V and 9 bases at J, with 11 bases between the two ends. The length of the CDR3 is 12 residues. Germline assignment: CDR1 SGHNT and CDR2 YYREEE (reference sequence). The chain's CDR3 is CASSLAQGEQFF. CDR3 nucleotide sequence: TGTGCCAGCAGCCTGGCCCAGGGTGAGCAGTTCTTC.

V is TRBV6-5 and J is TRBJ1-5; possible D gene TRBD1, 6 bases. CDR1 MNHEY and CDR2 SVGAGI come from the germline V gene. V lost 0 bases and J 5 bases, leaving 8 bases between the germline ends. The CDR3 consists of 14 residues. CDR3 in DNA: TGTGCCAGCAGTTACTCCACAGGGTATCAGCCCCAGCATTTT. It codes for CASSYSTGYQPQHF.

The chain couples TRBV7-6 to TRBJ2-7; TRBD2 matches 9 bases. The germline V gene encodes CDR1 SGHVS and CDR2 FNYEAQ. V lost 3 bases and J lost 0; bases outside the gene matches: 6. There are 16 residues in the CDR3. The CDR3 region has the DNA TGTGCCAGCAGCTTGTTAGCGGGAGTTAGCTCCTACGAGCAGTACTTC. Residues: CASSLLAGVSSYEQYF.

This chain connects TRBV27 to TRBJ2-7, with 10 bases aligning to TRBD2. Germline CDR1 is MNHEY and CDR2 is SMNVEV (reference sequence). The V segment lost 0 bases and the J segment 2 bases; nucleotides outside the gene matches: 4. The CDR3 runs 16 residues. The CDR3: CASSLSIAGGAYEQYF. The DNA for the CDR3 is TGTGCCAGCAGTTTATCGATAGCGGGAGGTGCCTACGAGCAGTACTTC.

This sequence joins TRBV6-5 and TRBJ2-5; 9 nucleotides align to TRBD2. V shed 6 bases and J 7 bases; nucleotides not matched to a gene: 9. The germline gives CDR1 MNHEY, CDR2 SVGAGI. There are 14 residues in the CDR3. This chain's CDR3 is CASSSGLAVGTQYF. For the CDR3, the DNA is TGTGCCAGCAGCTCGGGACTAGCTGTCGGGACCCAGTACTTC.

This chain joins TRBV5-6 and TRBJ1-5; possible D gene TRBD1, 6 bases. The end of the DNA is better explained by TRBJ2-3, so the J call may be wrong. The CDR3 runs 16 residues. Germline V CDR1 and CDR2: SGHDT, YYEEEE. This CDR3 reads CASSLGAGASNQPQYF. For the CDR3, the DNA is TGTGCCAGCAGCTTGGGGGCAGGGGCTAGCAATCAGCCCCAGTATTTT.

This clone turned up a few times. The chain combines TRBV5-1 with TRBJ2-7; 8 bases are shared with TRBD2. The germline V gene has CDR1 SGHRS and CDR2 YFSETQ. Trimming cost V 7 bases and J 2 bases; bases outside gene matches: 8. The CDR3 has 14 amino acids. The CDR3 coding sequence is TGCGCCAGCGGGGGGACCGGGGGGGCCTACGAGCAGTACTTC. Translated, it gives CASGGTGGAYEQYF. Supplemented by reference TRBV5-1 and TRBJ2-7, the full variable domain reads KAGVTQTPRYLIKTRGQQVTLSCSPISGHRSVSWYQQTPGQGLQFLFEYFSETQRNKGNFPGRFSGRQFSNSRSEMNVSTLELGDSALYLCASGGTGGAYEQYFGPGTRLTVT.

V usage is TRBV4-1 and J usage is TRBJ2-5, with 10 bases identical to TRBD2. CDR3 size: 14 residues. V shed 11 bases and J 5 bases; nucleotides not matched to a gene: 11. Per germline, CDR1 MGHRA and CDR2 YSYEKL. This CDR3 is CAASGRAGGETQYF. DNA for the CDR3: TGCGCCGCCAGCGGGAGGGCCGGAGGGGAGACCCAGTACTTC.

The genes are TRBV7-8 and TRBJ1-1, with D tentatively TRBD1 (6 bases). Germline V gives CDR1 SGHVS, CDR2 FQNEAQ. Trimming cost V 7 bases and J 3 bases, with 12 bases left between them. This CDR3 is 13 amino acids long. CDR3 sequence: CASTPGTYTEAFF. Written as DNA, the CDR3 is TGTGCCAGCACCCCCGGGACATACACTGAAGCTTTCTTT.

CDR3 in DNA: TGTGCCAGCAGTGAGCGGGCCAGGCCGTATAGCAATCAGCCCCAGCATTTT. Residues: CASSERARPYSNQPQHF. The J gene is TRBJ1-5, the V gene TRBV6-1; no reliable D call. The CDR3 is 17 amino acids. Trimming removed 3 bases from V and 0 bases from J, with 15 bases in between. CDR1 is MNHNS and CDR2 is SASEGT in the germline V gene.

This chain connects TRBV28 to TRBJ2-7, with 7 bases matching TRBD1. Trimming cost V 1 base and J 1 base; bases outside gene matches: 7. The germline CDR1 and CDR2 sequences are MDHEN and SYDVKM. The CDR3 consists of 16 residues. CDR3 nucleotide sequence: TGTGCCAGCAGTTTATACCCAGGGACAGCTTCCTACGAGCAGTACTTC. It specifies CASSLYPGTASYEQYF.

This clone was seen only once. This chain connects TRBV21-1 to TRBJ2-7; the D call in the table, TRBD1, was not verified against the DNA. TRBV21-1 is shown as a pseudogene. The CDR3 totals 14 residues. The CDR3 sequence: CARRAGTGGSEQYF. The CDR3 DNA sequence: TGTGCCAGGAGGGCCGGGACAGGGGGCAGCGAGCAGTACTTC.

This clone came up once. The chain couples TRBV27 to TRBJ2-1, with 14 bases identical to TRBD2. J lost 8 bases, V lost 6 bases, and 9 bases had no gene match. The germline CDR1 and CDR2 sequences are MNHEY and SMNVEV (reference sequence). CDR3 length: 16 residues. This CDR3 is CASRPGTSGSGHEQFF. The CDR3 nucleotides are TGTGCCAGCAGGCCAGGGACTAGCGGGAGCGGCCATGAGCAGTTCTTC.

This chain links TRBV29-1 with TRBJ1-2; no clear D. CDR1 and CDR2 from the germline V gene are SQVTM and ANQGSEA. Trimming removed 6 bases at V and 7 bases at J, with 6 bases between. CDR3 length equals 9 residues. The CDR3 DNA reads TGCAGCGTGGAGGGTGGCTACACCTTC. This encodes CSVEGGYTF.

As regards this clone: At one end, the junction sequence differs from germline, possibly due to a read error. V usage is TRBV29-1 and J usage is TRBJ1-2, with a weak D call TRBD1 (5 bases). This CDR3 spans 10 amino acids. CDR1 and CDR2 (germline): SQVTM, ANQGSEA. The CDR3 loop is CSVDLGTQSF. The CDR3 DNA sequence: TGCAGCGTTGACTTAGGGACTCAGTCCTTC.